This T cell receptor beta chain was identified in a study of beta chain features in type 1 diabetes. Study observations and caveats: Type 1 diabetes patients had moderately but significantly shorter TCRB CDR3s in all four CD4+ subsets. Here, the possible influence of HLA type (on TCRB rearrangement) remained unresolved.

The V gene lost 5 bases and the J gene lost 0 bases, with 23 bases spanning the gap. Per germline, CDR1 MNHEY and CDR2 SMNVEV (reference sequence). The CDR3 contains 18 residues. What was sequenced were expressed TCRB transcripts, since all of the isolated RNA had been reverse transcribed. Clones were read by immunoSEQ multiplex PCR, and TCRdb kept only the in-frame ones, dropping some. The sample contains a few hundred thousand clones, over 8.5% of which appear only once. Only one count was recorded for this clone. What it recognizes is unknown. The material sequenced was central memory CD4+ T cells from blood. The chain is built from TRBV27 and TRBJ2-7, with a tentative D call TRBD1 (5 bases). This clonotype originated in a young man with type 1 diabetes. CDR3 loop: CASSPTRQWTSSSYEQYF. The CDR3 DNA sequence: TGTGCCAGCAGTCCTACCCGACAGTGGACCAGCAGCTCCTACGAGCAGTACTTC.